Presented here are 13 T cell receptor beta chains from one specimen sequenced in a study of blood T cell repertoires in COVID-19. TCRdb's copy holds only in-frame clones and misses some; the assay was immunoSEQ multiplex PCR. Counted here are around 200,000 clones, approximately 85% occurring once; the ten biggest clones make up approximately 5%. Sequenced sample: PBMCs or T cells enriched from blood (not recorded which). The source of these receptors is a man aged 35 to 55 with acute COVID-19.

The CDR3 region is CASSQHHPGQGVGYTF. CDR3 DNA: TGTGCCAGCAGCCAACACCATCCGGGACAGGGGGTCGGCTACACCTTC. The chain joins TRBV3-1 (or the pseudogene TRBV3-2) to TRBJ1-2, with 11 bases fitting TRBD1. CDR3 length: 16 residues. CDR1 is LGHDT, CDR2 YNNKEL, per germline (reference sequence). Losses at the gene ends were 2 bases for V and 8 bases for J; bases not matched to a gene: 10.

In this sample, this clone turned up once. V gene TRBV5-6 combines with J gene TRBJ2-7; D might be TRBD2 (6 bases). The germline V gene encodes CDR1 SGHDT and CDR2 YYEEEE. V was shortened by 7 bases and J by 2 bases, with 10 bases between the two germline ends. The CDR3 is made up of 12 amino acids. Written as DNA, the CDR3 is TGTGCCAGCCTCGGGGGAGCCTACGAGCAGTACTTC. It yields the protein CASLGGAYEQYF.

This clone has more than one count but fewer than ten. The gene calls are TRBV21-1 and TRBJ2-1; the table calls TRBD2, which could not be checked here. TRBV21-1 is listed as a pseudogene. This CDR3 is built from 14 residues. Here the CDR3 reads CASSRGLAGNEQFF. Written as DNA, the CDR3 is TGTGCCAGCAGCAGGGGACTAGCGGGCAATGAGCAGTTCTTC.

The V gene is TRBV9, the J gene TRBJ1-1; D is uncertain. There are 14 residues in the CDR3. In germline, CDR1 is SGDLS, CDR2 YYNGEE. V was clipped by 4 bases and J by 4 bases, with 14 bases between them. The CDR3 region is CASSPKRRATEAFF. For the CDR3, the DNA is TGTGCCAGCAGCCCCAAAAGGAGGGCCACTGAAGCTTTCTTT.

The rearrangement links TRBV7-9 to TRBJ2-1; the match to TRBD2 covers 12 bases. This CDR3 is built from 15 residues. The ends lost 5 bases at V and 10 bases at J; junction bases unmatched: 9. Germline V gene lookup returns CDR1 SEHNR and CDR2 FQNEAQ (reference sequence). DNA for the CDR3: TGTGCCAGCAGCGTGCGGACTAGCGGGACTAGGGAGCAGTTCTTC. Amino acids: CASSVRTSGTREQFF.

This chain connects TRBV4-1 to TRBJ2-2; 8 bases map to TRBD2. The V segment lost 0 bases and the J segment 6 bases; nucleotides outside the gene matches: 15. This CDR3 is 19 amino acids long. CDR1 and CDR2 (germline): MGHRA, YSYEKL. CDR3 nucleotides: TGCGCCAGCAGCCAAGAGGGGGCAACGGGAGGGCCAATTTCCGGGGAGCTGTTTTTT. This gives the protein CASSQEGATGGPISGELFF.

The chain is built from TRBV9 and TRBJ2-7, with D maybe TRBD2 (5 bases). Deletions cut 5 bases from V and 0 bases from J, with 9 bases between. Germline V lookup: CDR1 SGDLS, CDR2 YYNGEE. The CDR3 runs to 13 residues. CDR3 coding DNA: TGTGCCAGCAGTGAGGGTGGCTCCTACGAGCAGTACTTC. It is translated as CASSEGGSYEQYF.

The chain combines TRBV5-1 with TRBJ2-1, with TRBD2 identical over 10 bases. Germline V gives CDR1 SGHRS, CDR2 YFSETQ. With 6 bases clipped from V and 2 bases from J, the junction kept 2 bases outside the gene matches. The CDR3 sequence is 14 residues long. The CDR3 DNA follows: TGCGCCAGCACTAGCGGGAGTCCCTACAATGAGCAGTTCTTC. Translated: CASTSGSPYNEQFF.

V gene TRBV5-4 combines with J gene TRBJ2-1, with D possibly TRBD1 on 6 matching bases. Germline V CDR1 and CDR2: SGHNT, YYREEE (reference sequence). This CDR3 is built from 16 residues. The V and J ends lost 7 bases and 5 bases respectively, with 22 bases between them. The CDR3 spells CASRDPTGIVDNEQFF. CDR3 bases: TGTGCCAGCCGCGACCCTACAGGGATAGTTGACAATGAGCAGTTCTTC.

CDR3 sequence reads: CASSLSLSTGSNSYEQYF. CDR3 nucleotides: TGTGCCAGCAGTTTATCGTTATCGACAGGATCAAACTCCTACGAGCAGTACTTC. J is TRBJ2-7 and V is TRBV28, with a tentative D call TRBD1 (6 bases). Trimming removed 1 base at V and 0 bases at J, with 19 bases between. The CDR3 consists of 18 residues. CDR1 and CDR2 from the germline V gene are MDHEN and SYDVKM.

This chain connects TRBV5-1 to TRBJ2-5; maybe TRBD1 (6 bases). Germline loops: CDR1 SGHRS, CDR2 YFSETQ. V was pared by 4 bases and J by 4 bases, with 11 bases between. The CDR3 extends over 13 amino acids. In DNA, the CDR3 is TGCGCCAGCAGCCCCATGGGGGCAGAGACCCAGTACTTC. It translates to CASSPMGAETQYF.

The chain links TRBV6-1 to TRBJ2-7, with a possible D match to TRBD2 (5 bases). The CDR3 sequence is 14 residues long. CDR1 and CDR2 (germline): MNHNS, SASEGT. V was cut by 2 bases and J by 6 bases, with 14 bases left in between. CDR3 bases: TGTGCCAGCAGTGAAAAAGAGGCGGGCGGCGAGCAGTACTTC. This sequence encodes CASSEKEAGGEQYF.

This CDR3 reads CSVETPGQNSYEQYF. The CDR3 DNA reads as TGCAGCGTTGAAACCCCGGGACAGAATTCCTACGAGCAGTACTTC. The V call is TRBV29-1, the J call TRBJ2-7; 7 positions match TRBD1. The V gene end was trimmed by 2 bases and the J gene end by 1 base; junction bases not matched to a gene: 8. The CDR3 spans 15 residues. Germline V gives CDR1 SQVTM, CDR2 ANQGSEA.